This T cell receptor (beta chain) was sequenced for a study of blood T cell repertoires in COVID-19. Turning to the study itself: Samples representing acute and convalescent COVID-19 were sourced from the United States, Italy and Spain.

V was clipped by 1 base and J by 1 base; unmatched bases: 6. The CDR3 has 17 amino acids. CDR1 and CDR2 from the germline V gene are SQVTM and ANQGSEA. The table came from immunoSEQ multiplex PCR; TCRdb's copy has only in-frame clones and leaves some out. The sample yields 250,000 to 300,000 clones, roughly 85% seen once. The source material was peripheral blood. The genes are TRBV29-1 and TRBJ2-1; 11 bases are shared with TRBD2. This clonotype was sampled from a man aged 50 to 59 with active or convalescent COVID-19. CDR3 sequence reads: CSVEVSLAGGSYNEQFF. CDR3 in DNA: TGCAGCGTTGAAGTGTCGCTAGCGGGAGGATCCTACAATGAGCAGTTCTTC.